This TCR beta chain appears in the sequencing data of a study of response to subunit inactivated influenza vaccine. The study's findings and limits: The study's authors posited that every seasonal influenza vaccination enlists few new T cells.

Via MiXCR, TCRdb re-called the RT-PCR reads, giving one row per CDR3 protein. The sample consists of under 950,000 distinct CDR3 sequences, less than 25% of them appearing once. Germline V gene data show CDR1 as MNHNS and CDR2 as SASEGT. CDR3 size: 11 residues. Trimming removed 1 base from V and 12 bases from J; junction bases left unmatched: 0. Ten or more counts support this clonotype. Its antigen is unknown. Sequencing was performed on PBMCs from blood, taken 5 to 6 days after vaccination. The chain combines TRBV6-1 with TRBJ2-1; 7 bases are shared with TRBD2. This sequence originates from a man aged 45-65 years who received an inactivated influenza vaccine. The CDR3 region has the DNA TGTGCCAGCAGTGAAGGCGGGGGGCAGTTCTTC. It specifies CASSEGGGQFF.